The 24 T cell receptor beta chains reported below all come from one sample, sequenced in a study of cytomegalovirus exposure and HLA in healthy donors (dated by TCRdb to the late 2010s). Library preparation used the immunoSEQ multiplex PCR assay. A mixture of 60 forward primers for TCR Vbeta segments and 13 reverse primers for TCR Jbeta segments was used in the multiplex PCR. Here the immuneACCESS table is served through TCRdb, limited to in-frame sequences with V and J called. Missing clones are a known gap in these copies; in checked studies unresolved V genes cover under half, and the rest lacks a known reason. For this sample the table gives fewer than 110,000 clones, of which more than 75% were detected only once. Around 10% of the sample is taken by the ten largest. Input material: PBMCs. Receptors originate from a woman between 18 and 30 years old in good health and CMV-seropositive.

This rearrangement joins TRBV6-1 to TRBJ1-1; D uncertain. The germline CDR1 and CDR2 sequences are MNHNS and SASEGT. The V gene lost 3 bases and the J gene lost 2 bases, with 13 bases spanning the gap. The CDR3 covers 15 residues. CDR3 sequence reads: CASSDLEKTNTEAFF. The DNA of the CDR3 is TGTGCCAGCAGTGACTTGGAGAAAACAAACACTGAAGCTTTCTTT.

The table lists this clone with a count of one. This chain uses TRBV6-1 with TRBJ2-7; D is possibly TRBD2 (5 bases). This CDR3 contains 15 residues. Trimming removed 3 bases at V and 3 bases at J, with 15 bases between. Germline lookup yields CDR1 MNHNS and CDR2 SASEGT. The CDR3: CASSEEVGSHYEQYF. Written as DNA, the CDR3 is TGTGCCAGCAGTGAGGAGGTCGGATCCCACTACGAGCAGTACTTC.

The V and J genes are TRBV28 and TRBJ1-2; D not resolved. The germline V gene has CDR1 MDHEN and CDR2 SYDVKM. The CDR3 contains 13 residues. The V gene lost 3 bases and the J gene lost 1 base, with 6 bases spanning the gap. The CDR3 loop reads CASSLVVNYGYTF. Here the CDR3 DNA reads TGTGCCAGCAGTTTGGTAGTTAACTATGGCTACACCTTC.

This sequence joins TRBV5-4 and TRBJ2-7, with D possibly TRBD1 on 6 matching bases. Germline assignment: CDR1 SGHNT and CDR2 YYREEE (reference sequence). The V end lost 0 bases, the J end lost 4 bases, and 11 bases lay between the germline ends. CDR3 length: 14 residues. CDR3 amino acids: CASSLGGQPYEQYF. The CDR3 bases are TGTGCCAGCAGCTTGGGCGGACAGCCTTACGAGCAGTACTTC.

The chain carries TRBV6-5 and TRBJ2-7; D perhaps matches TRBD1 (6 bases). The CDR3 runs 14 residues. Germline CDR1 and CDR2: MNHEY and SVGAGI. V lost 2 bases, J lost 7 bases, and 15 bases lay in between. The DNA for the CDR3 is TGTGCCAGCAGTTACGCTGGGGGCTCGAGAGAGCAGTACTTC. Translated: CASSYAGGSREQYF.

The chain joins TRBV6-6 to TRBJ1-1; maybe TRBD1 (6 bases). With 4 bases removed from V and 0 bases from J, the gap between germline ends came to 9 bases. CDR1 and CDR2 from the germline V gene are MNHNY and SVGAGI (reference sequence). There are 14 residues in the CDR3. The CDR3 bases are TGTGCCAGCAGTTCGGGGACAATGAACACTGAAGCTTTCTTT. This codes for CASSSGTMNTEAFF.

The gene calls are TRBV30 and TRBJ2-6, with TRBD2 identical over 7 bases. Germline values: CDR1 GTSNPN, CDR2 SVGIG (reference sequence). The junction had 7 bases not matched to a gene; V was cut back by 2 bases and J by 0 bases. CDR3 length: 17 residues. CDR3 DNA: TGTGCCTGGAGTAGGCGATGGGGGGGCTCTGGGGCCAACGTCCTGACTTTC. This sequence encodes CAWSRRWGGSGANVLTF.

This clone was detected only a few times. V is TRBV27 and J is TRBJ1-5, with 11 nucleotides matching TRBD1. Germline loops: CDR1 MNHEY, CDR2 SMNVEV (reference sequence). With 10 bases clipped from V and 7 bases from J, the junction kept 6 bases outside the gene matches. This CDR3 is built from 13 residues. The CDR3 protein is CATSGTGGQPQHF. CDR3 DNA sequence: TGTGCCACCTCCGGGACAGGGGGACAGCCCCAGCATTTT.

The rearrangement uses TRBV27 and TRBJ2-5; 13 nucleotides line up with TRBD2. The V segment lost 11 bases and the J segment 4 bases; nucleotides outside the gene matches: 19. Germline V gene lookup returns CDR1 MNHEY and CDR2 SMNVEV (reference sequence). The CDR3 is 18 amino acids. In DNA form, the CDR3 reads TGTGCCGGGGGGCGGACTAGCGGGAGATCCATTCCTGGAGAGACCCAGTACTTC. Translated, it gives CAGGRTSGRSIPGETQYF.

The J gene is TRBJ2-5, the V gene TRBV6-6; TRBD1 matches at 7 bases. Germline values: CDR1 MNHNY, CDR2 SVGAGI (reference sequence). This CDR3 is 15 amino acids long. V trimming: 5 bases; J trimming: 2 bases; junction bases outside the gene matches: 8. The CDR3 here is CASSPIQGPQETQYF. The CDR3 DNA is TGTGCCAGCAGTCCAATACAGGGGCCTCAAGAGACCCAGTACTTC.

This chain links TRBV6-5 with TRBJ1-2; D not certain. The V and J ends lost 10 bases and 2 bases respectively, with 8 bases between them. Germline assignment: CDR1 MNHEY and CDR2 SVGAGI. The CDR3 runs 11 residues. For the CDR3, the DNA is TGTGCCACAGTGGTAAACTATGGCTACACCTTC. Translated, it gives CATVVNYGYTF.

The chain combines TRBV5-1 with TRBJ1-5; no definite D call. Germline V gene lookup returns CDR1 SGHRS and CDR2 YFSETQ. The V and J ends lost 1 base and 5 bases respectively, with 7 bases between them. This CDR3 has 13 residues. The CDR3 spells CASSLQSDQPQHF. The CDR3 DNA is TGCGCCAGCAGCTTGCAGAGCGATCAGCCCCAGCATTTT.

The chain carries TRBV11-2 and TRBJ2-1; 9 nucleotides line up with TRBD2. The CDR3 is 16 residues long. Germline lookup yields CDR1 SGHAT and CDR2 FQNNGV. After removal of 1 base from V and 4 bases from J, the junction contained 5 bases not matched to a gene. CDR3 sequence reads: CASSLVSSGRYNEQFF. CDR3 nucleotide sequence: TGTGCCAGCAGCTTAGTATCCAGCGGGAGGTACAATGAGCAGTTCTTC.

The chain links TRBV5-1 to TRBJ2-5; 10 positions match TRBD1. The V and J ends lost 1 base and 5 bases, in that order; junction bases with no gene match: 5. The CDR3 extends over 15 amino acids. Looked up from germline, CDR1 is SGHRS and CDR2 is YFSETQ. Here the CDR3 DNA reads TGCGCCAGCAGCTTGCCGGGACAGGGGACGGAGACCCAGTACTTC. Encoded protein: CASSLPGQGTETQYF.

This clone occurred a few times. This rearrangement joins TRBV19 to TRBJ1-2; 8 bases align to TRBD1. The V gene's germline CDR1 is LNHDA and CDR2 SQIVND (reference sequence). V shed 5 bases and J 7 bases; nucleotides not matched to a gene: 9. There are 14 residues in the CDR3. The CDR3 reads CASSSGDRLAGYTF. For the CDR3, the DNA is TGTGCCAGTAGTTCCGGGGACAGGTTGGCTGGCTACACCTTC.

This clone appeared many times. The chain employs TRBV9 and TRBJ2-1; D may be TRBD2 (6 bases). Deletions cut 5 bases from V and 8 bases from J, with 17 bases between. This CDR3 spans 14 amino acids. The germline CDR1 and CDR2 sequences are SGDLS and YYNGEE. CDR3 in DNA: TGTGCCAGCAGAGGACGGGACTCGACCCATGAGCAGTTCTTC. This codes for CASRGRDSTHEQFF.

The chain recombines TRBV15 with TRBJ1-2; D call uncertain. V lost 0 bases and J 6 bases, leaving 20 bases between the germline ends. The CDR3 length is 17 residues. The germline V gene encodes CDR1 LNHNV and CDR2 YYDKDF (reference sequence). The CDR3 is CATSRDLATSVTDGYTF. In DNA, the CDR3 is TGTGCCACCAGCAGAGACCTAGCAACGTCCGTCACAGATGGCTACACCTTC.

The chain employs TRBV19 and TRBJ2-2, with D tentatively TRBD1 (6 bases). Trimming took 7 bases from V and 1 from J, leaving 13 bases between them. Germline CDR1 reads LNHDA; CDR2 reads SQIVND (reference sequence). This CDR3 contains 15 residues. The CDR3 is CASINLGGNTGELFF. DNA for the CDR3: TGTGCCAGTATTAATTTAGGGGGGAACACCGGGGAGCTGTTTTTT.

The chain couples TRBV6-6 to TRBJ2-7; 11 bases are a match to TRBD2. With 7 bases clipped from V and 3 bases from J, the junction kept 5 bases outside the gene matches. The V gene's germline CDR1 is MNHNY and CDR2 SVGAGI (reference sequence). The CDR3 has 14 residues. The CDR3 DNA is TGTGCCAGCACCCTAACTAGCGGGAGCTACGAGCAGTACTTC. As protein: CASTLTSGSYEQYF.

The chain recombines TRBV4-2 with TRBJ2-6, with D tentatively TRBD2 (5 bases). The germline V gene encodes CDR1 LGHNA and CDR2 YNFKEQ. V was cut by 1 base and J by 0 bases, with 7 bases left in between. CDR3 length: 16 residues. CDR3 in amino acids: CASSQAGNSGANVLTF. The CDR3 DNA sequence: TGTGCCAGCAGCCAAGCGGGGAACTCTGGGGCCAACGTCCTGACTTTC.

V usage is TRBV6-1 and J usage is TRBJ2-7, with TRBD1 identical over 10 bases. The germline V gene encodes CDR1 MNHNS and CDR2 SASEGT. The CDR3 has 15 amino acids. With V trimmed by 6 bases and J by 3 bases, 8 bases remained unmatched. The CDR3 DNA reads as TGTGCCAGCAGACACCCCGGGACAGGGGACTACGAGCAGTACTTC. This translates into CASRHPGTGDYEQYF.

The V and J genes are TRBV27 and TRBJ2-3; possible D gene TRBD2, 5 bases. The germline CDR1 and CDR2 sequences are MNHEY and SMNVEV (reference sequence). The CDR3 is 17 amino acids. V was cut by 3 bases and J by 0 bases, with 16 bases left in between. This CDR3 is CASSFSTEDVSTDTQYF. For the CDR3, the DNA is TGTGCCAGCAGTTTTTCGACGGAGGACGTGAGCACAGATACGCAGTATTTT.

This sequence joins TRBV21-1 and TRBJ2-6; the table's D call, TRBD2, was not checked against the DNA. TRBV21-1 is shown as a pseudogene. The CDR3 sequence is 20 residues long. The chain's CDR3 is CASSKALLGLAGAGANVLTF. CDR3 bases: TGTGCCAGCAGCAAAGCGCTTTTAGGACTAGCGGGAGCTGGGGCCAACGTCCTGACTTTC.

The gene calls are TRBV5-1 and TRBJ2-7; 9 positions agree with TRBD2. With 0 bases clipped from V and 6 bases from J, the junction kept 10 bases outside the gene matches. The CDR3 runs 16 residues. Germline lookup yields CDR1 SGHRS and CDR2 YFSETQ. CDR3 sequence: CASSLVTREGSREQYF. CDR3 sequence (DNA): TGCGCCAGCAGCTTGGTAACGCGGGAGGGCTCTCGCGAGCAGTACTTC.